This TCR beta chain was identified in a study of CD8 T cells in ankylosing spondylitis. Points from the study as a whole: Disease-associated clones were reportedly significantly overrepresented in matched ankylosing spondylitis synovial fluid. Seemingly distinctive of ankylosing spondylitis blood was a TCR beta motif formed by eight highly homologous variants. CD8+ by phenotype, disease-linked clones were relatively rare in peripheral blood. Earlier reports found some motif variants in synovial fluid and blood in reactive arthritis.

On this clonotype itself: The antigen is not known.

The V and J ends lost 2 bases and 1 base respectively, with 6 bases between them. This CDR3 has 13 residues. TCRdb re-called the 5' RACE reads with MiXCR, one entry per CDR3 protein. There are under 150,000 distinct CDR3 sequences in the sample; 7% to 10% occur only once, and about 3.6% lies in the top ten. The sample comprised blood, either unsorted or a sorted T cell fraction (not recorded which). This sequence was found in a male donor with ankylosing spondylitis or in good health (not recorded which). The J gene is TRBJ2-7, the V gene TRBV12-3 or TRBV12-4; D is undetermined. The CDR3 spells CASSLSASYEQYF. CDR3 nucleotides: TGTGCCAGCAGTTTATCGGCGTCCTACGAGCAGTACTTC.